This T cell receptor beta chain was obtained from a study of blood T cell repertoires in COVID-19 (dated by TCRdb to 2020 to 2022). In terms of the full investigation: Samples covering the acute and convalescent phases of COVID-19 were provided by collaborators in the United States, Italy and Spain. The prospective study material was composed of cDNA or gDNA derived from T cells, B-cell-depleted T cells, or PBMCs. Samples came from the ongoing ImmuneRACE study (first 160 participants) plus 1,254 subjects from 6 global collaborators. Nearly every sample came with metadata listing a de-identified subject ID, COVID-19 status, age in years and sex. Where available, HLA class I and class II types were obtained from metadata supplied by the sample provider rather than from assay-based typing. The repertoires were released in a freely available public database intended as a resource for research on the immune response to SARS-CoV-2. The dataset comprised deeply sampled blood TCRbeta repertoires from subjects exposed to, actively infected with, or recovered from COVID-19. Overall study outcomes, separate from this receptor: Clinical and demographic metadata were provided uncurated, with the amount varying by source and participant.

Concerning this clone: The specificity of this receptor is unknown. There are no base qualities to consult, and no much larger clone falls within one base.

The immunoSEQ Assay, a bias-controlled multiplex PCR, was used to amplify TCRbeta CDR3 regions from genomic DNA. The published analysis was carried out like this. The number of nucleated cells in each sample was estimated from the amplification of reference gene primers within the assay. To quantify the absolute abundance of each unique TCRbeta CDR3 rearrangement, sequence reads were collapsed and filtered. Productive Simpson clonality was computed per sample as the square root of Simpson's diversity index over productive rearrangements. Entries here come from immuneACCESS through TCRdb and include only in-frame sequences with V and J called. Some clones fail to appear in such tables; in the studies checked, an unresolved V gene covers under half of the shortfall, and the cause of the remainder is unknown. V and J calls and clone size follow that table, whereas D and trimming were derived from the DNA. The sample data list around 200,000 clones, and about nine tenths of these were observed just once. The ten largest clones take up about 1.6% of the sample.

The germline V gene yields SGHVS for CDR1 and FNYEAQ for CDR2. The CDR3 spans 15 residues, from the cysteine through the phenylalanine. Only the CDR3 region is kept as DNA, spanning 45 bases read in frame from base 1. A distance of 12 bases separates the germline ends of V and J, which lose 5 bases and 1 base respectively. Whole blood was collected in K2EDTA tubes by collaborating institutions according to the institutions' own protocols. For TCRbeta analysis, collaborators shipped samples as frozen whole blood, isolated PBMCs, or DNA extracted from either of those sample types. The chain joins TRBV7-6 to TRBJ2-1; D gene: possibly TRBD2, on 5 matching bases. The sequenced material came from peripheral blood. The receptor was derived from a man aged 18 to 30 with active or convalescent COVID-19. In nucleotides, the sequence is TGTGCCAGCAGCCCTCGGACTGGGTCCTACAATGAGCAGTTCTTC. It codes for CASSPRTGSYNEQFF.